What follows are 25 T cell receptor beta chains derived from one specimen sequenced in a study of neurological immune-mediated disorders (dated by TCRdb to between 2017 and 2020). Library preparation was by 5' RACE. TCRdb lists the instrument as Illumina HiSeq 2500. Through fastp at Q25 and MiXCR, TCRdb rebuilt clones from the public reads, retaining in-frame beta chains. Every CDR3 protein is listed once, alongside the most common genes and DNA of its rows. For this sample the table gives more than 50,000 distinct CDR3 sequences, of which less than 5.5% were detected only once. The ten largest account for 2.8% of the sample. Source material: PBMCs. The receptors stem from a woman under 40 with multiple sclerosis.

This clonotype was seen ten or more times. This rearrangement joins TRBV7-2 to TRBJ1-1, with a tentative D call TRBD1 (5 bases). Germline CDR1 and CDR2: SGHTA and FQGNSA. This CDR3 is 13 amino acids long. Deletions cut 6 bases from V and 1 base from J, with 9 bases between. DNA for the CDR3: TGTGCCAGCAGACTCACAGGGAACACTGAAGCTTTCTTT. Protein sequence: CASRLTGNTEAFF. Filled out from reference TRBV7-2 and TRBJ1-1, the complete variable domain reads GAGVSQSPSNKVTEKGKDVELRCDPISGHTALYWYRQSLGQGLEFLIYFQGNSAPDKSGLPSDRFSAERTGGSVSTLTIQRTQQEDSAVYLCASRLTGNTEAFFGQGTRLTVV.

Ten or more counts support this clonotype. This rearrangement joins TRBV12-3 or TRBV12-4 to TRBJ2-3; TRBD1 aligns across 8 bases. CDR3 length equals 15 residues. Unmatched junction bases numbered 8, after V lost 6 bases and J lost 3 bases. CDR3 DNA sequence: TGTGCCAGCAGACCCGGACAGGGAAAAACAGATACGCAGTATTTT. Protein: CASRPGQGKTDTQYF.

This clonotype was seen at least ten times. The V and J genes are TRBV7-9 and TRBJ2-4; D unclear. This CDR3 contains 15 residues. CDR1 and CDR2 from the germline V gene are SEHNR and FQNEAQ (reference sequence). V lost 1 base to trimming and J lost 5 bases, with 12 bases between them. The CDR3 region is CASSLDTFSQNIQYF. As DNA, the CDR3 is TGTGCCAGCAGCTTAGACACATTTAGCCAAAACATTCAGTACTTC.

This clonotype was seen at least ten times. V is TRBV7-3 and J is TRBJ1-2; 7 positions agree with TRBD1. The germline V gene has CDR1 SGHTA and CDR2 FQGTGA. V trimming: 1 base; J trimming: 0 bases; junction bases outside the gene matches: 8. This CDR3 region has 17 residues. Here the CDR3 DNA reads TGTGCCAGCAGCTTAAACCGGGACAGACCCTCTAACTATGGCTACACCTTC. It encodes CASSLNRDRPSNYGYTF.

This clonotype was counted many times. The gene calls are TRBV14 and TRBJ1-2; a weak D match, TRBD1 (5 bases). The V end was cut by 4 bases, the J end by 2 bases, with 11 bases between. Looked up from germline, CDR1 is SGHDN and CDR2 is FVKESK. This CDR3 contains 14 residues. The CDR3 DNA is TGTGCCAGCAGCCCGAAGACAGTGAACTATGGCTACACCTTC. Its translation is CASSPKTVNYGYTF.

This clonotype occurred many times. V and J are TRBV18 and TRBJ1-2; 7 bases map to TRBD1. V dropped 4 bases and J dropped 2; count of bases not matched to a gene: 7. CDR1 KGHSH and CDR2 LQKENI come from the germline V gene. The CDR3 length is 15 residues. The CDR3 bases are TGTGCCAGCTCACAGGGACAGACGACGAACTATGGCTACACCTTC. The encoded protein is CASSQGQTTNYGYTF. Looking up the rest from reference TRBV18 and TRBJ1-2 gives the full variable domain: NAGVMQNPRHLVRRRGQEARLRCSPMKGHSHVYWYRQLPEEGLKFMVYLQKENIIDESGMPKERFSAEFPKEGPSILRIQQVVRGDSAAYFCASSQGQTTNYGYTFGSGTRLTVV.

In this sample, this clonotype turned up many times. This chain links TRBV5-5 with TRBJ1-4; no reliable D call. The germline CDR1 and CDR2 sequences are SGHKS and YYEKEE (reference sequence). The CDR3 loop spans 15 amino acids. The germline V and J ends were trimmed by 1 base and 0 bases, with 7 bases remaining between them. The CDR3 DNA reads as TGTGCCAGCAGCTTGATCGTCGCAACTAATGAAAAACTGTTTTTT. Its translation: CASSLIVATNEKLFF.

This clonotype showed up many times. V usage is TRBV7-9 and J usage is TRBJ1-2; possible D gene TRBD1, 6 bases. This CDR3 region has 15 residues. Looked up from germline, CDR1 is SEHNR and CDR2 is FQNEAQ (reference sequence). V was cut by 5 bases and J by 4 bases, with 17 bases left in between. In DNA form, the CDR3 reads TGTGCCAGCAGCCCATATCGGGGGGGCGGCTATGGCTACACCTTC. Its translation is CASSPYRGGGYGYTF.

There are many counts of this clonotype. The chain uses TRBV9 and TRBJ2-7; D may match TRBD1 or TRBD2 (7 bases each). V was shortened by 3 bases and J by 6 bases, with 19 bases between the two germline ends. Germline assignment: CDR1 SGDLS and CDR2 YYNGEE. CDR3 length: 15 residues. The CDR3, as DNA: TGTGCCAGCAGCGGGCGGGAGACAGGGCGTCCCGAGCAGTACTTC. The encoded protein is CASSGRETGRPEQYF.

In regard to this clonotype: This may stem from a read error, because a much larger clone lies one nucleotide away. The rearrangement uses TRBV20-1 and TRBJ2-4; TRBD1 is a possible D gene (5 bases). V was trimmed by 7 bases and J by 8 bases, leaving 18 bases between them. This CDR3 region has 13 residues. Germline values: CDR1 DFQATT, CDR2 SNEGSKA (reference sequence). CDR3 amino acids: CSGQGLTGYIQYF. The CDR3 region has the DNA TGCAGTGGCCAGGGATTAACCGGCTACATTCAGTACTTC.

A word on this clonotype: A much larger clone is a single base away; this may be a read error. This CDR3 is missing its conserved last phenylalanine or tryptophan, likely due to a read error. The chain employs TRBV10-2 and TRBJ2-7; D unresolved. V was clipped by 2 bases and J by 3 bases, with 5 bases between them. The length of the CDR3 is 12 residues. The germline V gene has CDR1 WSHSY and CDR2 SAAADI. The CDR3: CASSEVGYEQYL. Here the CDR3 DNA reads TGCGCCAGCAGTGAGGTGGGCTACGAGCAGTACTTA.

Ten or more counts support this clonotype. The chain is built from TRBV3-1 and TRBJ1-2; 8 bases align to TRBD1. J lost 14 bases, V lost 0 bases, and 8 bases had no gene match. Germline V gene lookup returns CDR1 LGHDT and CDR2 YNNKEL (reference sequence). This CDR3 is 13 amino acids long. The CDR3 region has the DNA TGTGCCAGCAGCCAAGATCATCACAGGGGGAAAACCTTC. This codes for CASSQDHHRGKTF.

In DNA form, the CDR3 reads TGCGCCAGCAGCTTGGAAGGTCATGGGGCTTTCTTT. It codes for CASSLEGHGAFF. The chain couples TRBV5-1 to TRBJ1-1; D ambiguous. Trimming pared 0 bases from V and 11 bases from J, leaving 11 bases between. Germline CDR1 is SGHRS and CDR2 is YFSETQ. The CDR3 totals 12 residues.

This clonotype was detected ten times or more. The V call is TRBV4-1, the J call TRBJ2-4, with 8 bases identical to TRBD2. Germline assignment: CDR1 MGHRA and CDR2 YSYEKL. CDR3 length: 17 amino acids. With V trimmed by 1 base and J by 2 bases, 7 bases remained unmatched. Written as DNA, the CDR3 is TGCGCCAGCAGCCAAGGGTCAGCGGGGGCCACCAAAAACATTCAGTACTTC. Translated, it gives CASSQGSAGATKNIQYF.

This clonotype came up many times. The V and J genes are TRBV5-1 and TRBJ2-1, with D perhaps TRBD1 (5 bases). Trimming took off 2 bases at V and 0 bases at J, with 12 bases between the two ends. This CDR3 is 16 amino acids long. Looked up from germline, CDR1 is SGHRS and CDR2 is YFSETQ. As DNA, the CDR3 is TGCGCCAGCAGCTTCGTGGGGCCGAGCTCCTACAATGAGCAGTTCTTC. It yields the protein CASSFVGPSSYNEQFF.

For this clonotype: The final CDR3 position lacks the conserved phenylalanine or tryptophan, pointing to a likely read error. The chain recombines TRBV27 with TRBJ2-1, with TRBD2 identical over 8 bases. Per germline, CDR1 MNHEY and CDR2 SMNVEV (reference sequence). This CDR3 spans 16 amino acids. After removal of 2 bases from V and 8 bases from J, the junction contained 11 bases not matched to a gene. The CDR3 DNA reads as TGTGCCAGCAGTTTAGGGGGCCAAGGTAGCGGGGATGAGCAGTTCTCC. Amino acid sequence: CASSLGGQGSGDEQFS.

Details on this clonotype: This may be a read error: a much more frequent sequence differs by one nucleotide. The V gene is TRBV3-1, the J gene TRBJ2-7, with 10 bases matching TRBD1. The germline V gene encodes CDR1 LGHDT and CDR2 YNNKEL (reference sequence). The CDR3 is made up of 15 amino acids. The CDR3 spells CVSSPDRGRGSEQYF. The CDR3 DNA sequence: TGTGTCAGCAGCCCAGACAGGGGGCGCGGGAGCGAGCAGTACTTC.

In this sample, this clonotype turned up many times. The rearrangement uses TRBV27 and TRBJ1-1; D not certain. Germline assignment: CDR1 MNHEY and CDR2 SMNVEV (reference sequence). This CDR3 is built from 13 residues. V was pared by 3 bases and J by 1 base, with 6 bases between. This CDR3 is CASSFVGNTEAFF. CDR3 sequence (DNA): TGTGCCAGCAGTTTCGTGGGGAACACTGAAGCTTTCTTT.

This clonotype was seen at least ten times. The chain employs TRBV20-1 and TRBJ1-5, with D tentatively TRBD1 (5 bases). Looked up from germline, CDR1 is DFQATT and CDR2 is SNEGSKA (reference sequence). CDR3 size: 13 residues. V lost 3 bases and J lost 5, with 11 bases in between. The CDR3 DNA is TGCAGTGCTAGGGGACCAAGCGATCAGCCCCAGCATTTT. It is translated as CSARGPSDQPQHF.

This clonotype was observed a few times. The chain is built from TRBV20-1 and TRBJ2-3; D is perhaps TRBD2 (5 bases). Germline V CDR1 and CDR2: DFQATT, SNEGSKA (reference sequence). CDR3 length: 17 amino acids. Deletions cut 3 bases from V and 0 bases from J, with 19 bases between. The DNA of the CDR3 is TGCAGTGCTAGCAGCCGTCCCCTCCAGCGGAGCACAGATACGCAGTATTTT. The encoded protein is CSASSRPLQRSTDTQYF.

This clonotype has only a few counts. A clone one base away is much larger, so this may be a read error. As DNA, the CDR3 is TGTGCCAGTAGGGGGTCCACGAACACTGAAGCTTTCTTT. It translates to CASRGSTNTEAFF. This chain connects TRBV7-2 to TRBJ1-1, with a tentative D call TRBD1 (6 bases). V lost 9 bases to trimming and J lost 1 base, with 12 bases between them. This CDR3 spans 13 amino acids. Germline-derived CDR1 and CDR2 are SGHTA and FQGNSA.

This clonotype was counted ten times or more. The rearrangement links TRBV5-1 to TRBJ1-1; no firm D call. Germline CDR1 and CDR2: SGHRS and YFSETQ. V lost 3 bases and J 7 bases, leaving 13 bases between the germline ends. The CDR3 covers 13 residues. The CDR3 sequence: CASSSHPQNEAFF. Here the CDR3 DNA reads TGCGCCAGCAGCTCCCACCCCCAGAATGAAGCTTTCTTT.

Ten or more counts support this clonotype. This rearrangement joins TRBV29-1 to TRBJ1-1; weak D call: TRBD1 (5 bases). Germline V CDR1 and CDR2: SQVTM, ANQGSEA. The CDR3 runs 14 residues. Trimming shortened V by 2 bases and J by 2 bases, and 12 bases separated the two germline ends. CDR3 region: CSVEIGGVNTEAFF. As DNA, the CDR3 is TGCAGCGTTGAAATTGGGGGGGTAAACACTGAAGCTTTCTTT.

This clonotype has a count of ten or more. CDR3 loop: CASSPSGNSYEQYF. The CDR3 nucleotides read TGTGCCAGCAGTCCATCGGGGAACTCCTACGAGCAGTACTTC. This chain links TRBV28 with TRBJ2-7, with D perhaps matching TRBD2 (5 bases). Germline V CDR1 and CDR2: MDHEN, SYDVKM. Trimming removed 5 bases from V and 0 bases from J, with 11 bases in between. This CDR3 spans 14 amino acids.

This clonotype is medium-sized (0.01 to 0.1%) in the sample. Written as DNA, the CDR3 is TGCAGTGCTCCCTTTCGTGGGAGCAATCAGCCCCAGCATTTT. Translation: CSAPFRGSNQPQHF. The J gene is TRBJ1-5, the V gene TRBV20-1; D is unclear. Germline V gene lookup returns CDR1 DFQATT and CDR2 SNEGSKA (reference sequence). Trimming cost V 5 bases and J 1 base, with 12 bases left between them. The CDR3 runs to 14 residues.